In this sample, the clone carrying this T cell receptor beta chain turned up many times. This record comes from a study of T-cell reconstitution after alpha-beta-depleted transplantation in children. The germline gives CDR1 MNHEY, CDR2 SVGEGT. The CDR3 runs 12 residues. V was clipped by 5 bases and J by 6 bases, with 8 bases between them. Unique molecular identifiers were incorporated during preparation of the TCRbeta library. TCRdb independently ran MiXCR on the PCR reads; one entry per CDR3 protein. The repertoire has 200,000 to 250,000 distinct CDR3 sequences, around 11% of them found once; the top ten carry roughly 2.6%.

The chain has TRBV6-2 or TRBV6-3 and TRBJ2-4; perhaps TRBD2 as D (5 bases). The TCR was taken from a human donor who donated a stem cell graft to a child with acute lymphoblastic leukemia. Sample: PBMCs from the stem cell graft donor, taken from the stem cell graft. DNA of the CDR3: TGTGCCAGCAGTATTGAGGGAAACATTCAGTACTTC. Its translation is CASSIEGNIQYF.